The T cell receptor beta chain under discussion was sequenced for a study of T cells after yellow fever vaccination. This clonotype has only a few counts. TCRdb reprocessed the 5' RACE reads via MiXCR and lists one record per CDR3 protein. The sample shows 450,000 to 600,000 distinct CDR3 sequences, about 14% of them seen only once. CDR1 is MNHEY, CDR2 SVGAGI, per germline. With 2 bases clipped from V and 12 bases from J, the junction kept 9 bases outside the gene matches. The CDR3 totals 14 residues. This clonotype was sampled from a man under 40 who received the YFV17D yellow fever vaccine. The material sequenced was PBMCs, taken on the day of the yellow fever booster vaccination. The rearrangement links TRBV6-5 to TRBJ1-3; 8 nucleotides agree with TRBD1. CDR3 DNA: TGTGCCAGCAGTTACGTACAGGGGGAACGGGACATATATTTT. Translation gives CASSYVQGERDIYF.